The 22 T cell receptor beta chains presented below share a single source sample, sequenced in a study of memory CD4+ T cells and cytomegalovirus serostatus. Repertoires were generated with immunoSEQ multiplex PCR, while TCRdb's copy carries only in-frame clones and drops some. The sample lists under 35,000 clones; around 74% were seen once. The sort gate was single viable CD3+CD4+CD8-CD45RO+ cells for memory CD4+ T cells. What was sequenced was memory CD4+ T cells from blood. All receptors come from an adult in good health and CMV-seronegative. Some clones in this sample may be carry-over from other donors' samples.

The CDR3 is CASSSPRGNTEAFF. The CDR3 region has the DNA TGTGCCAGCAGTTCCCCTCGGGGGAACACTGAAGCTTTCTTT. V and J are TRBV6-5 and TRBJ1-1; D is uncertain. V was shortened by 4 bases and J by 1 base, with 10 bases between the two germline ends. Germline loops: CDR1 MNHEY, CDR2 SVGAGI. This CDR3 comprises 14 residues.

The J gene is TRBJ1-6, the V gene TRBV28, with 12 bases matching TRBD1. CDR1 is MDHEN and CDR2 is SYDVKM in the germline V gene. V dropped 6 bases and J dropped 7; count of bases not matched to a gene: 10. The CDR3 sequence is 17 residues long. CDR3 in amino acids: CASRLAGTGGENSPLHF. CDR3 in DNA: TGTGCCAGCAGATTAGCCGGGACAGGGGGCGAGAATTCACCCCTCCACTTT.

The table lists this clone with a count of one. The gene calls are TRBV2 and TRBJ1-4; D unresolved. Germline CDR1 SNHLY, CDR2 FYNNEI. The CDR3 contains 14 residues. V was shortened by 4 bases and J by 4 bases, with 10 bases between the two germline ends. CDR3 loop: CASSVETLNEKLFF. The CDR3, as DNA: TGTGCCAGCAGTGTCGAGACCCTTAATGAAAAACTGTTTTTT.

The table lists this clone with a count of one. V gene TRBV6-1 combines with J gene TRBJ2-1; 9 bases fit TRBD2. Germline CDR1 MNHNS, CDR2 SASEGT. This CDR3 region has 17 residues. Trimming removed 2 bases from V and 2 bases from J; junction bases left unmatched: 7. CDR3 bases: TGTGCCAGCAGTGAAATGGGCGGGGGGGATCCCTACAATGAGCAGTTCTTC. Encoded protein: CASSEMGGGDPYNEQFF.

V is TRBV16 and J is TRBJ1-4; a weak D match, TRBD1 (5 bases). The CDR3 sequence is 13 residues long. V shed 0 bases and J shed 8 bases, with 7 bases lying between them. Germline CDR1 KGHSY, CDR2 FQNENV. The CDR3 DNA follows: TGTGCCAGCAGCCAATCGCGGGGGGAAAAACTGTTTTTT. It translates to CASSQSRGEKLFF.

This clone was found once. V is TRBV21-1 and J is TRBJ1-1; the table's D call, TRBD1, was not checked against the DNA. TRBV21-1 is listed as a pseudogene. This CDR3 is 15 amino acids long. The CDR3 here is CASSKGDRGHTEAFF. CDR3 nucleotides: TGTGCCAGCAGCAAAGGGGACAGGGGGCACACTGAAGCTTTCTTT.

The rearrangement joins TRBV28 to TRBJ1-2; no reliable D call. Trimming cost V 3 bases and J 6 bases, with 11 bases left between them. CDR1 and CDR2 (germline): MDHEN, SYDVKM. CDR3 size: 13 residues. The CDR3 DNA reads as TGTGCCAGCAGTTTGTCCAGCAACAATGGCTACACCTTC. Amino acid sequence: CASSLSSNNGYTF.

The rearrangement links TRBV14 to TRBJ1-3; D is unclear. The length of the CDR3 is 15 residues. Germline CDR1 reads SGHDN; CDR2 reads FVKESK. V gave up 6 bases and J gave up 2 bases, with 14 bases separating them. The CDR3 protein is CASSFSDHPGNTIYF. The CDR3 DNA is TGTGCCAGCAGTTTTTCCGACCACCCTGGAAACACCATATATTTT.

The chain employs TRBV6-5 and TRBJ1-2, with 9 bases lining up with TRBD1. The length of the CDR3 is 13 residues. V was pared by 6 bases and J by 6 bases, with 5 bases of the junction left unmatched. The V gene's germline CDR1 is MNHEY and CDR2 SVGAGI. The CDR3 DNA is TGTGCCAGCAGCCGGACAGGGGAAAATGGCTACACCTTC. It is translated as CASSRTGENGYTF.

V is TRBV6-6 and J is TRBJ1-2, with 7 bases matching TRBD1. This CDR3 is built from 13 residues. The V gene end was trimmed by 6 bases and the J gene end by 2 bases; junction bases not matched to a gene: 3. Germline V gene sequence: CDR1 MNHNY, CDR2 SVGAGI (reference sequence). CDR3 in DNA: TGTGCCAGCAGGAACAGGGGCAACTATGGCTACACCTTC. It codes for CASRNRGNYGYTF.

V gene TRBV19 combines with J gene TRBJ1-3; D call uncertain. Germline lookup yields CDR1 LNHDA and CDR2 SQIVND (reference sequence). V was pared by 10 bases and J by 0 bases, with 13 bases between. CDR3 length: 14 residues. CDR3 nucleotide sequence: TGTGCCACTCAGACGCGGACCTCTGGAAACACCATATATTTT. Residues: CATQTRTSGNTIYF.

The chain combines TRBV7-9 with TRBJ1-2; unclear D gene. The CDR3 length is 13 residues. V was trimmed by 1 base and J by 10 bases, leaving 13 bases between them. Germline V gives CDR1 SEHNR, CDR2 FQNEAQ (reference sequence). The CDR3 DNA reads TGTGCCAGCAGCTTAGAGGACCGGTTTGACTACACCTTC. Residues: CASSLEDRFDYTF.

This rearrangement joins TRBV19 to TRBJ2-7; no clear D. The CDR3 extends over 17 amino acids. Germline lookup yields CDR1 LNHDA and CDR2 SQIVND (reference sequence). Trimming took off 3 bases at V and 3 bases at J, with 21 bases between the two ends. CDR3 residues: CASSMVGPTEKDYEQYF. CDR3 nucleotides: TGTGCCAGTAGTATGGTTGGTCCCACAGAAAAGGACTACGAGCAGTACTTC.

There are a few counts of this clone. The rearrangement joins TRBV7-2 to TRBJ2-3; 8 bases are a match to TRBD2. The germline CDR1 and CDR2 sequences are SGHTA and FQGNSA. V shed 4 bases and J 3 bases; nucleotides not matched to a gene: 6. This CDR3 contains 15 residues. CDR3 protein: CASSSKRGYTDTQYF. The CDR3, as DNA: TGTGCCAGCAGCTCCAAGCGGGGGTATACAGATACGCAGTATTTT.

A few counts support this clone. This specimen includes other DNA sequences encoding the same CDR3. The gene calls are TRBV30 and TRBJ2-5; 14 nucleotides agree with TRBD2. Trimming took 3 bases from V and 4 from J; bases not matched to a gene: 1. The V gene's germline CDR1 is GTSNPN and CDR2 SVGIG (reference sequence). CDR3 length equals 14 residues. The CDR3 spells CAWSGLAGGETQYF. The CDR3 DNA follows: TGTGCCTGGAGCGGACTAGCGGGGGGAGAGACCCAGTACTTC.

The CDR3 bases are TGCAGCGTACGACAGGGCGGTAGTGGCACTGAAGCTTTCTTT. Protein sequence: CSVRQGGSGTEAFF. This chain uses TRBV29-1 with TRBJ1-1, with 7 bases matching TRBD1. J gave up 4 bases and V 6 bases, and 11 bases lay outside the gene matches. CDR3 length equals 14 residues. The germline gives CDR1 SQVTM, CDR2 ANQGSEA.

This rearrangement joins TRBV5-4 to TRBJ2-7, with D perhaps matching TRBD1 (5 bases). Trimming stripped 4 bases from V and 1 base from J, with 9 bases between. The CDR3 has 13 residues. Germline V lookup: CDR1 SGHNT, CDR2 YYREEE (reference sequence). Here the CDR3 DNA reads TGTGCCAGCAGCACCGACAGTTCCTACGAGCAGTACTTC. Its protein is CASSTDSSYEQYF.

The CDR3, as DNA: TGTGCCAGCAGTTCCTCGCAGCTGGGTGAGCAGTTCTTC. This encodes CASSSSQLGEQFF. V gene TRBV7-2 combines with J gene TRBJ2-1, with D uncertain. The CDR3 sequence is 13 residues long. V was shortened by 6 bases and J by 9 bases, with 15 bases between the two germline ends. Germline V lookup: CDR1 SGHTA, CDR2 FQGNSA.

This chain links TRBV6-6 with TRBJ1-2; D call uncertain. The V gene's germline CDR1 is MNHNY and CDR2 SVGAGI (reference sequence). Trimming removed 6 bases at V and 7 bases at J, with 15 bases between. The CDR3 is 13 amino acids. Written as DNA, the CDR3 is TGTGCCAGCAGACCTTATGGAGTGGGTGGCTACACCTTC. Amino acid sequence: CASRPYGVGGYTF.

The chain combines TRBV6-1 with TRBJ1-4; weak D call: TRBD1 (6 bases). Germline V lookup: CDR1 MNHNS, CDR2 SASEGT. The ends were cut back, 7 bases at V and 0 bases at J, with 12 bases in the middle. The CDR3 has 15 amino acids. CDR3 nucleotides: TGTGCCAGCACTGGTCAGGGGTCAACTAATGAAAAACTGTTTTTT. It encodes CASTGQGSTNEKLFF.

The gene calls are TRBV6-1 and TRBJ1-5; D gene unclear. The V gene lost 6 bases and the J gene lost 4 bases, with 10 bases spanning the gap. The CDR3 runs 13 residues. CDR1 is MNHNS, CDR2 SASEGT, per germline. The CDR3 bases are TGTGCCAGCAGCGATGCGCAGAATCAGCCCCAGCATTTT. Protein sequence: CASSDAQNQPQHF.

This clone has more than one count but fewer than ten. The chain is built from TRBV19 and TRBJ1-5; 7 nucleotides agree with TRBD1. V was pared by 6 bases and J by 3 bases, with 2 bases of the junction left unmatched. Germline assignment: CDR1 LNHDA and CDR2 SQIVND (reference sequence). CDR3 length: 13 amino acids. This CDR3 reads CASRQGTNQPQHF. CDR3 DNA sequence: TGTGCCAGTAGACAGGGGACCAATCAGCCCCAGCATTTT.